The sequence of this T cell receptor beta chain was determined in a study of low-dose radiotherapy and immunotherapy resistance in tumors. About the study: The regimen for patients comprised intravenous nivolumab 240 mg every two weeks plus intravenous ipilimumab 1 mg/kg every six weeks.

This clonotype has a count of ten or more. This sample's time point: after trial treatment. Treatment: LDRT plus nivolumab, ipilimumab, low-dose cyclophosphamide and aspirin (RACIN trial). First-strand cDNA relied on TRAV- and TRBV-specific primers spanning alpha and beta chains. A constant-region primer paired with the V-primer adapter amplified TCRs over approximately 18 PCR cycles. The mRNA that was isolated underwent amplification by in vitro transcription. Using its own MiXCR run on the reads, TCRdb lists one record per CDR3 protein. The sample shows tens of thousands of distinct CDR3 sequences, 20% to 25% of them seen only once. This specimen was PBMCs, taken after low-dose radiotherapy plus immunotherapy. The TCR comes from a female donor with ovarian cancer.

CDR3 loop: CSVEEIYDRGGEQYF. In DNA, the CDR3 is TGCAGCGTTGAAGAGATTTATGACAGGGGGGGCGAGCAGTACTTC. The chain joins TRBV29-1 to TRBJ2-7; 9 nucleotides agree with TRBD1. V trimming: 0 bases; J trimming: 6 bases; junction bases outside the gene matches: 9. CDR3 length: 15 amino acids. The germline V gene encodes CDR1 SQVTM and CDR2 ANQGSEA.